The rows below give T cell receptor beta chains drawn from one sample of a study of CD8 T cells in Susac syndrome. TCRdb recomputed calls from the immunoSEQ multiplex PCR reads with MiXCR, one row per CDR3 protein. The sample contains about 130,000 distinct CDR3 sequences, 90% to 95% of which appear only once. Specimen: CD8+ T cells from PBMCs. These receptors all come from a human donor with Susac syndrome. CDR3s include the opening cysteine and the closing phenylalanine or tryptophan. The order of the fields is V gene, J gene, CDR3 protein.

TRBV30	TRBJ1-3	CASKSDVTIYF
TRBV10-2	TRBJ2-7	CASSATALYF
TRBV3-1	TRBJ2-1	CASSDGGSRKFF
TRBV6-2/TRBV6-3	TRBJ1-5	CASSYSAATSPQHF
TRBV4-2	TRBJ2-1	CASSQGEDYNEQFF
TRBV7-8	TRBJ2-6	CASSLALSPGANVLTF
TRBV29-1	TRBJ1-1	CSVDPAYRTNTEAFF
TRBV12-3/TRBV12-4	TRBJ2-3	CASSRPGQPTDTQYF
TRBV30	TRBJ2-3	CAWTRDVSRADTQYF
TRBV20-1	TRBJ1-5	CSASTGEDHQPQHF
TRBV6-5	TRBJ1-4	CASSYREPDRDRASELFF
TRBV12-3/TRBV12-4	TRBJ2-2	CASSFSATGELFF
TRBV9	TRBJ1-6	CASSVATNRASPLHF
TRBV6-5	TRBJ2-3	CASSYSGTAPGLGTDTQYF
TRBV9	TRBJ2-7	CASSSGGDPNEQYF
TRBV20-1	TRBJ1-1	CSAREMNTEAFF
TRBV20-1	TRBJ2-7	CSARGDISAHEQYF
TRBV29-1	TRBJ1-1	CSVPGTGGTEAFF
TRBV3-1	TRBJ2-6	CASSGLRGKAGANVLTF
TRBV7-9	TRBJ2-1	CASSLALGQTYEQFF
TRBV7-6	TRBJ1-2	CASSLDVGDSYTF
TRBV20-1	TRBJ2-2	CSARDQEVPGELFF
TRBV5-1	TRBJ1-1	CASSLLTGANTEAFF
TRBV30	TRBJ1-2	CAWSVNGGIYGYTF
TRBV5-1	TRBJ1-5	CARRDREDQPQHF
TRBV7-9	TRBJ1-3	CASSSGTGSGNTIYF
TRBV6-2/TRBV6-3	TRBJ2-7	CASRRAGTGVHEQYF
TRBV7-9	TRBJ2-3	CASSQRAGGGDTQYF
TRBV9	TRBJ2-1	CASSPGQYNEQFF
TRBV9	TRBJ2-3	CASSVGTGAPTDTQYF
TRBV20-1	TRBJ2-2	CSAPLTVTGELFF
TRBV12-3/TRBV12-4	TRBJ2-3	CASSLEQPTDTQYF
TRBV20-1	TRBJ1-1	CSARGPGTEAFF
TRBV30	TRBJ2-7	CAWSPGDFYEQYF
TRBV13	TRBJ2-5	CASSLGGSEETQYF
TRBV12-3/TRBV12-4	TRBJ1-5	CASRQDGANQPQHF
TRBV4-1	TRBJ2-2	CASRKRETNTGELFF
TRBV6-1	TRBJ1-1	CASTSWLRGRTLNTEAFF
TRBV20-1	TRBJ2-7	CSARAGHAYEQYF
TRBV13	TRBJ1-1	CASSLGSRNTEAFF
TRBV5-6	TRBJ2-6	CASSLGSESSGANVLTF
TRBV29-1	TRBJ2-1	CSVEVGQGNNEQFF
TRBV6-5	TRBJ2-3	CASGWRGDDTQYF
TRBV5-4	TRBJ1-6	CASSLVSDGNSPLHF
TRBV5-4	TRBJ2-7	CASGTGWDEQYF
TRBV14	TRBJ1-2	CASSQDLTANYGYTF
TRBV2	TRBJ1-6	CASRARGWGLVGDSPLHF
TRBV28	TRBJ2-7	CASSLFRDPYEQYF
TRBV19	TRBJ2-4	CASGENIQYF
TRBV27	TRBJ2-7	CASSTGTHYEQYF
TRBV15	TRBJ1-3	CATSRDLGEGNTIYF
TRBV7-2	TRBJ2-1	CASSPPEVPGNEQFF
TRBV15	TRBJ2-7	CATSGGTSGNEQYF
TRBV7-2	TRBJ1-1	CASSLGLGNTEAFF
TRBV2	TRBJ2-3	CASSEKPLLAGVADTQYF
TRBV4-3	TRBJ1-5	CASSQVMSGRQPQHF
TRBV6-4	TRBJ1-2	CASSDYNSWTF
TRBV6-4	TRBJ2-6	CASSPNDLGPSGANVLTF